The 12 T cell receptor beta chains presented below share a single source sample, sequenced in a study of T cells after yellow fever vaccination. TCRdb itself ran the 5' RACE reads through MiXCR, one entry per CDR3 protein. The sample shows around 310,000 distinct CDR3 sequences, approximately 4% of them seen only once. The material was PBMCs, obtained 15 days after the yellow fever booster vaccination. The source of these receptors is a man aged 18 to 30 who received the YFV17D yellow fever vaccine.

At least ten counts were recorded for this clonotype. The chain combines TRBV20-1 with TRBJ2-3, with D maybe TRBD2 (7 bases). The germline V gene encodes CDR1 DFQATT and CDR2 SNEGSKA (reference sequence). This CDR3 comprises 15 residues. V lost 3 bases to trimming and J lost 2 bases, with 15 bases between them. In DNA form, the CDR3 reads TGCAGTGCTAGTCCCCGCGGGGGCGCCACAGATACGCAGTATTTT. Amino acid sequence: CSASPRGGATDTQYF.

This clonotype was counted at least ten times. V gene TRBV28 combines with J gene TRBJ1-5; no clear D. This CDR3 region has 17 residues. Germline assignment: CDR1 MDHEN and CDR2 SYDVKM. Between the trimmed V and J ends, which lost 5 bases and 0 bases, there was a span of 17 bases. CDR3 nucleotides: TGTGCCAGCAGTCCCCCGCGGGTTAGATATAGCAATCAGCCCCAGCATTTT. Its translation is CASSPPRVRYSNQPQHF.

This clonotype was seen ten or more times. The chain uses TRBV30 and TRBJ2-6, with D unclear. The CDR3 runs to 14 residues. Trimming pared 4 bases from V and 2 bases from J, leaving 9 bases between. The germline CDR1 and CDR2 sequences are GTSNPN and SVGIG (reference sequence). DNA for the CDR3: TGTGCCTGGACTGGTACTACTGGGGCCAACGTCCTGACTTTC. Its translation is CAWTGTTGANVLTF. Full variable domain (outside the CDR3, taken from reference TRBV30 and TRBJ2-6): SQTIHQWPATLVQPVGSPLSLECTVEGTSNPNLYWYRQAAGRGLQLLFYSVGIGQISSEVPQNLSASRPQDRQFILSSKKLLLSDSGFYLCAWTGTTGANVLTFGAGSRLTVL.

This clonotype showed up many times. The rearrangement links TRBV5-1 to TRBJ1-2; 8 bases map to TRBD1. Trimming removed 5 bases from V and 8 bases from J; junction bases left unmatched: 14. The length of the CDR3 is 15 residues. The germline V gene encodes CDR1 SGHRS and CDR2 YFSETQ. The CDR3 protein is CASRKGSGTGLGYTF. CDR3 DNA sequence: TGCGCCAGCAGGAAAGGGTCCGGGACAGGTTTAGGCTACACCTTC.

There are many counts of this clonotype. This chain links TRBV20-1 with TRBJ2-2, with 8 bases lining up with TRBD2. Germline values: CDR1 DFQATT, CDR2 SNEGSKA (reference sequence). The V gene end was trimmed by 6 bases and the J gene end by 1 base; junction bases not matched to a gene: 7. The CDR3 sequence is 15 residues long. The CDR3 bases are TGCAGTGCCCGGGCTCTAGCGGGGAACACCGGGGAGCTGTTTTTT. It specifies CSARALAGNTGELFF.

The V call is TRBV10-3, the J call TRBJ2-3; 13 bases match TRBD2. The ends lost 6 bases at V and 5 bases at J; junction bases unmatched: 8. Germline V gives CDR1 ENHRY, CDR2 SYGVKD. This CDR3 is 16 amino acids long. The CDR3 here is CAIRVTSGGWGDTQYF. Written as DNA, the CDR3 is TGTGCCATCAGGGTGACTAGCGGGGGGTGGGGAGATACGCAGTATTTT.

The chain links TRBV10-3 to TRBJ2-2; 11 positions agree with TRBD2. The CDR3 sequence is 15 residues long. Germline lookup yields CDR1 ENHRY and CDR2 SYGVKD. Trimming removed 6 bases from V and 3 bases from J; junction bases left unmatched: 3. The CDR3 region has the DNA TGTGCCATCAGGACTAGCGGGATAGACACCGGGGAGCTGTTTTTT. It specifies CAIRTSGIDTGELFF.

In its sample, this clonotype was seen a few times. The chain combines TRBV29-1 with TRBJ2-1, with D possibly called TRBD1 or TRBD2 (5 bases each). Trimming pared 7 bases from V and 3 bases from J, leaving 16 bases between. The CDR3 is 14 residues long. CDR1 and CDR2 (germline): SQVTM, ANQGSEA. The CDR3 is CSDGMGPNYNEQFF. The CDR3 DNA is TGCAGCGATGGAATGGGACCGAACTACAATGAGCAGTTCTTC.

This clonotype was seen repeatedly, ten times or more. The chain recombines TRBV7-3 with TRBJ2-1; 9 positions agree with TRBD2. Germline V gives CDR1 SGHTA, CDR2 FQGTGA. This CDR3 region has 16 residues. V gave up 0 bases and J gave up 5 bases; unmatched junction bases: 5. The CDR3 sequence is CASSLTLGGGDNEQFF. The CDR3 DNA is TGTGCCAGCAGCTTAACGCTGGGCGGGGGGGACAATGAGCAGTTCTTC.

The sample holds many counts of this clonotype. J is TRBJ1-2 and V is TRBV4-2, with D maybe TRBD1 (5 bases). There are 14 residues in the CDR3. The V gene's germline CDR1 is LGHNA and CDR2 YNFKEQ. V was shortened by 0 bases and J by 4 bases, with 9 bases between the two germline ends. The CDR3: CASSQDKGPYGYTF. DNA for the CDR3: TGTGCCAGCAGCCAAGATAAGGGGCCCTATGGCTACACCTTC.

There are many counts of this clonotype. The rearrangement joins TRBV20-1 to TRBJ1-6, with 7 positions matching TRBD1. V was pared by 4 bases and J by 1 base, with 7 bases of the junction left unmatched. The CDR3 is 16 residues long. Germline values: CDR1 DFQATT, CDR2 SNEGSKA (reference sequence). CDR3 nucleotide sequence: TGCAGTGCTACGACAGGGATAGGGTCCTATAATTCACCCCTCCACTTT. Protein sequence: CSATTGIGSYNSPLHF.

This clonotype was detected many times. V and J are TRBV6-1 and TRBJ2-7; 8 nucleotides align to TRBD1. The germline V gene has CDR1 MNHNS and CDR2 SASEGT. The CDR3 totals 15 residues. V trimming: 6 bases; J trimming: 5 bases; junction bases outside the gene matches: 12. CDR3 DNA sequence: TGTGCCAGCAGCCAGGGCAGGGGGCTTTGGAACGAGCAGTACTTC. This gives the protein CASSQGRGLWNEQYF.